Listed below are T cell receptor beta chains from one sample, sequenced in a study of T cell responses to AZD1222 COVID-19 vaccine. Data came from immunoSEQ multiplex PCR; TCRdb stores just in-frame clones and leaves some out. The sample consists of more than 95,000 clones, approximately 90% of them appearing once. The starting material was peripheral blood, obtained on day 0 of AZD1222 vaccination. These TCRs come from an adult in good health. The CDR3 runs from the conserved cysteine through the conserved F or W. D genes are given only for firm matches. Part of the rows lack a size; the others show once, few, many or a class for expanded clones.

size: -; V: TRBV9; J: TRBJ1-3; D: -; CDR3: CASNLGGSGNTIYF; DNA: TGTGCCAGCAACCTGGGGGGCTCTGGAAACACCATATATTTT
size: -; V: TRBV28; J: TRBJ1-2; D: -; CDR3: CASSTTTVKGYTF; DNA: TGTGCCAGCAGTACCACGACAGTGAAGGGCTACACCTTC
size: -; V: TRBV28; J: TRBJ1-1; D: -; CDR3: CATRYTEAFF; DNA: TGTGCCACTAGGTACACTGAAGCTTTCTTT
size: -; V: TRBV5-1; J: TRBJ1-4; D: -; CDR3: CASSLEPTGPEEKLFF; DNA: TGCGCCAGCAGCTTGGAACCAACCGGACCGGAGGAAAAACTGTTTTTT
size: -; V: TRBV3-1/TRBV3-2; J: TRBJ1-3; D: -; CDR3: CASSQVLRNSGNTIYF; DNA: TGTGCCAGCAGCCAAGTCTTACGGAACTCTGGAAACACCATATATTTT
size: -; V: TRBV7-2; J: TRBJ1-2; D: -; CDR3: CASSLGMGDGYTF; DNA: TGTGCCAGCAGCTTAGGGATGGGGGATGGCTACACCTTC
size: medium-sized; V: TRBV7-9; J: TRBJ2-7; D: TRBD1; CDR3: CASNTGTGLYEQYF; DNA: TGTGCCAGCAACACGGGGACAGGGCTCTACGAGCAGTACTTC
size: -; V: TRBV6-5; J: TRBJ2-3; D: -; CDR3: CASSYYRSTDTQYF; DNA: TGTGCCAGCAGTTACTACAGGTCCACAGATACGCAGTATTTT
size: once; V: TRBV20-1; J: TRBJ1-5; D: -; CDR3: CSASYEAGLTGPQHF; DNA: TGCAGTGCTAGTTATGAAGCAGGGCTGACTGGGCCCCAGCATTTT
size: -; V: TRBV7-8; J: TRBJ2-3; D: -; CDR3: CASSLAVQGGDTQYF; DNA: TGTGCCAGCAGCTTAGCGGTACAAGGGGGGGATACGCAGTATTTT
size: -; V: TRBV30; J: TRBJ2-5; D: -; CDR3: CAWSSNLGKTQYF; DNA: TGTGCCTGGAGTTCGAACCTTGGAAAGACCCAGTACTTC
size: -; V: TRBV12-3/TRBV12-4; J: TRBJ1-2; D: -; CDR3: CASTRQETYGYTF; DNA: TGTGCCAGCACCCGACAGGAAACTTATGGCTACACCTTC
size: once; V: TRBV21-1; J: TRBJ2-3; D: -; CDR3: CASSKVLTDTQYF; DNA: TGTGCCAGCAGCAAGGTCCTCACGGATACGCAGTATTTT
size: -; V: TRBV29-1; J: TRBJ2-3; D: TRBD1; CDR3: CSVRQGWTDTQYF; DNA: TGCAGCGTCCGACAGGGCTGGACAGATACGCAGTATTTT
size: -; V: TRBV5-1; J: TRBJ1-4; D: TRBD1; CDR3: CASSLDTGGYEKLFF; DNA: TGCGCCAGCAGCTTGGATACAGGGGGCTATGAAAAACTGTTTTTT
size: once; V: TRBV18; J: TRBJ1-2; D: TRBD1; CDR3: CASSSTGDTNYGYTF; DNA: TGTGCCAGCTCATCTACAGGGGATACTAACTATGGCTACACCTTC
size: -; V: TRBV5-8; J: TRBJ1-1; D: TRBD1; CDR3: CASSLAPGGGTEAFF; DNA: TGTGCCAGCAGCTTGGCCCCAGGGGGTGGCACTGAAGCTTTCTTT
size: -; V: TRBV7-2; J: TRBJ2-2; D: TRBD2; CDR3: CASSLFLAGSTGELFF; DNA: TGTGCCAGCAGCTTATTCCTAGCGGGAAGTACCGGGGAGCTGTTTTTT
size: -; V: TRBV7-2; J: TRBJ1-4; D: -; CDR3: CASSPQGDNEKLFF; DNA: TGTGCCAGCAGCCCACAGGGAGATAATGAAAAACTGTTTTTT
size: once; V: TRBV28; J: TRBJ2-7; D: -; CDR3: CASRTAASYEQYF; DNA: TGTGCCAGCAGGACAGCCGCCTCCTACGAGCAGTACTTC
size: -; V: TRBV15; J: TRBJ1-2; D: -; CDR3: CATGEGYGYTF; DNA: TGTGCCACCGGCGAGGGGTATGGCTACACCTTC
size: -; V: TRBV11-2; J: TRBJ2-3; D: -; CDR3: CASSQRRASTDTQYF; DNA: TGTGCCAGCAGCCAAAGGAGGGCTAGCACAGATACGCAGTATTTT
size: -; V: TRBV4-1; J: TRBJ2-4; D: TRBD2; CDR3: CASSERGGGLIAKNIQYF; DNA: TGCGCCAGCAGCGAGCGCGGCGGGGGGCTGATAGCCAAAAACATTCAGTACTTC
size: -; V: TRBV11-2; J: TRBJ2-7; D: TRBD2; CDR3: CASSLFLAGPAYEQYF; DNA: TGTGCCAGCAGCTTATTCCTAGCGGGTCCAGCCTACGAGCAGTACTTC
size: -; V: TRBV5-1; J: TRBJ1-3; D: -; CDR3: CASSQGSGNTIYF; DNA: TGCGCCAGCAGTCAAGGTTCTGGAAACACCATATATTTT
size: -; V: TRBV19; J: TRBJ1-2; D: TRBD1; CDR3: CASRGGGRDYGYTF; DNA: TGTGCCAGCAGGGGAGGGGGCAGAGACTATGGCTACACCTTC
size: -; V: TRBV7-2; J: TRBJ2-5; D: -; CDR3: CASMESEETQYF; DNA: TGTGCCAGCATGGAGAGTGAGGAGACCCAGTACTTC
size: -; V: TRBV28; J: TRBJ1-2; D: TRBD1; CDR3: CASSSGTGEGGYTF; DNA: TGTGCCAGCAGTTCCGGGACAGGGGAGGGTGGCTACACCTTC
size: -; V: TRBV21-1; J: TRBJ2-5; D: -; CDR3: CASSKGGSGRATLQETQYF; DNA: TGTGCCAGCAGCAAAGGGGGTAGCGGGAGGGCCACATTACAAGAGACCCAGTACTTC
size: once; V: TRBV5-4; J: TRBJ2-1; D: TRBD2; CDR3: CASSFVAGGEQFF; DNA: TGTGCCAGCAGCTTTGTGGCGGGAGGTGAGCAGTTCTTC
size: -; V: TRBV28; J: TRBJ1-3; D: TRBD1; CDR3: CATKTGALGNTIYF; DNA: TGTGCCACCAAGACAGGGGCACTTGGAAACACCATATATTTT
size: -; V: TRBV11-2; J: TRBJ1-3; D: -; CDR3: CASSLVGPLGNTIYF; DNA: TGTGCCAGCAGCTTAGTGGGCCCCCTGGGAAACACCATATATTTT
size: few; V: TRBV30; J: TRBJ1-5; D: -; CDR3: CAWSVLGSGQPQHF; DNA: TGTGCCTGGAGTGTATTGGGGTCCGGTCAGCCCCAGCATTTT
size: -; V: TRBV29-1; J: TRBJ2-5; D: TRBD2; CDR3: CSVDRVAGETQYF; DNA: TGCAGCGTTGATAGAGTAGCGGGAGAGACCCAGTACTTC
size: -; V: TRBV2; J: TRBJ1-2; D: -; CDR3: CASTANYGYTF; DNA: TGTGCCAGCACAGCTAACTATGGCTACACCTTC
size: -; V: TRBV30; J: TRBJ2-1; D: -; CDR3: CAWSFRSGYNEQFF; DNA: TGTGCCTGGAGTTTCCGGTCGGGATACAATGAGCAGTTCTTC
size: once; V: TRBV6-5; J: TRBJ1-2; D: -; CDR3: CASTPAGNYGYTF; DNA: TGTGCCAGTACACCGGCGGGGAACTATGGCTACACCTTC
size: -; V: TRBV5-1; J: TRBJ2-6; D: -; CDR3: CASRFNSGANVLTF; DNA: TGCGCCAGCAGATTCAACTCCGGGGCCAACGTCCTGACTTTC
size: -; V: TRBV6-5; J: TRBJ2-7; D: TRBD1; CDR3: CATSGTGHYEQYF; DNA: TGTGCCACGTCCGGGACAGGGCACTACGAGCAGTACTTC
size: -; V: TRBV3-1/TRBV3-2; J: TRBJ1-2; D: TRBD1; CDR3: CASSQDHRGPGYTF; DNA: TGTGCCAGCAGCCAAGATCACAGGGGGCCTGGCTACACCTTC
size: -; V: TRBV10-3; J: TRBJ1-5; D: -; CDR3: CAITAGTNQPQHF; DNA: TGTGCCATCACGGCAGGGACTAATCAGCCCCAGCATTTT
size: once; V: TRBV7-9; J: TRBJ2-7; D: TRBD2; CDR3: CASSQGASGSYEQYF; DNA: TGTGCCAGCAGCCAAGGTGCTAGCGGGAGCTACGAGCAGTACTTC
size: -; V: TRBV24-1; J: TRBJ1-2; D: -; CDR3: CATSLEGGYGYTF; DNA: TGTGCCACCTCCCTGGAAGGGGGATATGGCTACACCTTC
size: -; V: TRBV15; J: TRBJ2-7; D: TRBD2; CDR3: CATSRLQGTSGFSYEQYF; DNA: TGTGCCACCAGCAGACTCCAGGGGACTAGCGGTTTCTCCTACGAGCAGTACTTC